A selection of T cell receptor beta chains follows, all from one sample in a study of sequential checkpoint blockade in melanoma. Clones were sequenced by immunoSEQ multiplex PCR, and TCRdb holds only the in-frame ones, with some missing. The repertoire has roughly 16,000 clones, more than 60% of them found once; the top ten carry 20% to 25%. The sequencing used CD8+ T cells sorted from blood (inferred from file names), collected from a patient given nivolumab and ipilimumab in sequence. The receptors originated from a human donor with melanoma. The CDR3 runs from the conserved cysteine through the conserved F or W. The order of the fields is CDR3 protein, CDR3 DNA, clone size, D gene, V gene, J gene. A D gene is named only where the DNA matches it firmly. Expanded clones get a size class; other rows say once, few or many, or leave the size out.

CASSLRATGGAETQYF	TGTGCCAGCAGCTTAAGGGCGACAGGGGGAGCGGAGACCCAGTACTTC	.	TRBD1	TRBV7-9	TRBJ2-5
CASSLARGLNTEAFF	TGTGCCAGCAGCTTAGCGCGGGGGCTGAACACTGAAGCTTTCTTT	few	.	TRBV7-9	TRBJ1-1
CASSQTRQAAYNEQFF	TGTGCCAGCAGCCAAACCCGACAGGCGGCCTACAATGAGCAGTTCTTC	.	.	TRBV7-8	TRBJ2-1
CASSLSRGRGELDTEAFF	TGTGCCAGCAGCTTAAGTCGGGGCCGGGGGGAACTAGACACTGAAGCTTTCTTT	.	.	TRBV7-6	TRBJ1-1
CASSQGLADTQYF	TGCGCCAGCAGCCAGGGACTAGCGGATACGCAGTATTTT	.	TRBD2	TRBV4-1	TRBJ2-3
CASSPGQMNTEAFF	TGTGCCAGCAGTCCGGGACAGATGAACACTGAAGCTTTCTTT	.	TRBD1	TRBV27	TRBJ1-1
CASSLVGRETQYF	TGTGCCAGCAGCTTGGTGGGGCGGGAGACCCAGTACTTC	.	.	TRBV5-6	TRBJ2-5
CASSYDRTGGETQYF	TGTGCCAGCAGCTACGACCGGACAGGGGGTGAGACCCAGTACTTC	.	TRBD1	TRBV6-5	TRBJ2-5
CATFTGFWGNTEAFF	TGTGCCACGTTCACAGGGTTTTGGGGGAACACTGAAGCTTTCTTT	.	.	TRBV19	TRBJ1-1
CASSPNWRGGGTGELFF	TGTGCCAGCAGCCCCAATTGGCGGGGGGGCGGGACCGGGGAGCTGTTTTTT	.	TRBD2	TRBV7-3	TRBJ2-2
CASSESRGSGEYNEQFF	TGTGCCAGCAGTGAATCCCGTGGTAGCGGGGAGTACAATGAGCAGTTCTTC	.	TRBD2	TRBV25-1	TRBJ2-1
CASSQEGQVLYGYTF	TGTGCCAGCAGCCAGGAGGGACAGGTCCTCTATGGCTACACCTTC	few	TRBD1	TRBV4-1	TRBJ1-2
CASSLSSPAFKNYGYTF	TGTGCCAGCAGTTTAAGTAGCCCAGCCTTTAAGAACTATGGCTACACCTTC	.	.	TRBV27	TRBJ1-2
CASSLVTGGGYTF	TGTGCCAGCAGCTTGGTAACAGGGGGTGGCTACACCTTC	.	TRBD1	TRBV5-6	TRBJ1-2
CATTGAMVDTQYF	TGTGCGACGACAGGGGCCATGGTTGATACGCAGTATTTT	once	TRBD1	TRBV19	TRBJ2-3
CASSLHGELFF	TGCGCCAGCAGCCTCCACGGGGAGCTGTTTTTT	few	.	TRBV4-1	TRBJ2-2
CASSLAGGSDTQYF	TGTGCCAGCAGCTTAGCGGGAGGGTCAGATACGCAGTATTTT	.	TRBD2	TRBV11-3	TRBJ2-3
CASSFLSGGDTDTQYF	TGTGCCAGCAGCTTTCTTAGCGGGGGGGACACAGATACGCAGTATTTT	.	TRBD2	TRBV7-9	TRBJ2-3
CASSFYSNEQFF	TGTGCCAGCAGTTTCTACTCAAATGAGCAGTTCTTC	.	.	TRBV28	TRBJ2-1
CASSEVWGRNTGELFF	TGTGCCAGCAGTGAAGTCTGGGGGCGGAACACCGGGGAGCTGTTTTTT	.	.	TRBV2	TRBJ2-2
CASSFAPGNYGYTF	TGTGCCAGCAGCTTCGCCCCAGGCAACTATGGCTACACCTTC	.	.	TRBV7-8	TRBJ1-2
CASREPGQGAAGELFF	TGTGCCAGCAGGGAACCGGGACAGGGGGCGGCCGGGGAGCTGTTTTTT	.	TRBD1	TRBV2	TRBJ2-2
CASSGSGGVADTQYF	TGTGCCAGCAGCGGTAGCGGGGGGGTAGCAGATACGCAGTATTTT	.	TRBD2	TRBV9	TRBJ2-3
CASSTETGAYNEQFF	TGTGCCAGTAGTACCGAGACAGGGGCCTACAATGAGCAGTTCTTC	once	TRBD1	TRBV19	TRBJ2-1
CASSLGYLLGGFF	TGTGCCAGCAGCTTAGGCTATCTCCTCGGGGGTTTCTTT	.	.	TRBV13	TRBJ1-1
CASSQDRGGANTGELFF	TGCGCCAGCAGCCAAGATCGAGGCGGAGCGAACACCGGGGAGCTGTTTTTT	.	.	TRBV4-1	TRBJ2-2
CSATDTEAFF	TGCAGTGCTACAGACACTGAAGCTTTCTTT	few	.	TRBV20-1	TRBJ1-1
CASSGLAGADTQYF	TGTGCCAGCAGTGGACTAGCGGGGGCAGATACGCAGTATTTT	few	TRBD2	TRBV6-4	TRBJ2-3
CASSWGQGVSGANVLTF	TGTGCCAGCAGCTGGGGACAGGGAGTATCTGGGGCCAACGTCCTGACTTTC	.	TRBD1	TRBV7-2	TRBJ2-6
CASSLNREGEKLFF	TGTGCCAGCAGCTTAAATAGGGAGGGCGAAAAACTGTTTTTT	medium-sized	.	TRBV7-9	TRBJ1-4
CASSLVDSDEQYF	TGTGCCAGCAGCTTAGTGGACTCGGACGAGCAGTACTTC	few	.	TRBV7-2	TRBJ2-7
CASSLAGPYYNSPLHF	TGTGCCAGCAGCTTGGCTGGGCCGTATTATAATTCACCCCTCCACTTT	few	.	TRBV5-4	TRBJ1-6
CASSQDYQRGGYETQYF	TGCGCCAGCAGCCAAGATTATCAGCGGGGGGGCTATGAGACCCAGTACTTC	.	TRBD2	TRBV4-3	TRBJ2-5
CASSPSREQYF	TGTGCCAGCAGCCCCTCCCGCGAGCAGTACTTC	few	.	TRBV6-6	TRBJ2-7
CASSPGPLTQYF	TGTGCCAGCAGCCCGGGTCCTCTTACGCAGTATTTT	.	.	TRBV7-9	TRBJ2-3
CASSPRGANTGELFF	TGCGCCAGCAGCCCTCGGGGGGCGAACACCGGGGAGCTGTTTTTT	.	TRBD2	TRBV4-1	TRBJ2-2
CASSHAGLHLEQYF	TGTGCCAGCAGCCACGCAGGGCTCCACCTCGAGCAGTACTTC	few	.	TRBV9	TRBJ2-7
CASSAYSGDTYEQYF	TGTGCCAGCAGCGCCTATAGCGGGGACACCTACGAGCAGTACTTC	.	TRBD2	TRBV9	TRBJ2-7
CASSPGTGSQPQHF	TGTGCCAGCAGCCCCGGGACAGGGAGTCAGCCCCAGCATTTT	once	TRBD1	TRBV4-1	TRBJ1-5
CASSVTGGYTEAFF	TGTGCCAGCAGTGTCACAGGGGGTTATACTGAAGCTTTCTTT	many	TRBD1	TRBV28	TRBJ1-1
CASSPQMEETQYF	TGTGCCAGCAGTCCCCAGATGGAAGAGACCCAGTACTTC	few	.	TRBV2	TRBJ2-5
CASSGTLRETQYF	TGTGCCAGCAGCGGCACGCTCAGGGAGACCCAGTACTTC	.	.	TRBV7-2	TRBJ2-5